Listed here are 22 T cell receptor beta chains from one sample, sequenced in a study of neurological immune-mediated disorders. A single record per CDR3 protein comes from TCRdb applying MiXCR to the 5' RACE reads. The top ten clones hold 3.1% of a sample with fewer than 110,000 distinct CDR3 sequences, approximately 11% of them seen once. Time point specified: longitudinal time-point 3. Sequencing was carried out using PBMCs. Source of these receptors: a female donor with HTLV-1-associated myelopathy (HAM/TSP).

This clonotype occurred many times. The genes are TRBV6-6 and TRBJ2-7; D possibly corresponds to TRBD2 (6 bases). This CDR3 has 11 amino acids. CDR1 is MNHNY and CDR2 is SVGAGI in the germline V gene (reference sequence). Trimming pared 10 bases from V and 7 bases from J, leaving 14 bases between. This chain's CDR3 is CAIRAGGEQYF. The CDR3, as DNA: TGTGCCATCCGGGCCGGGGGTGAGCAGTACTTC.

The table lists this clonotype with many counts. This chain connects TRBV7-2 to TRBJ1-5; the D is unclear. Trimming cost V 1 base and J 2 bases, with 12 bases left between them. Germline loops: CDR1 SGHTA, CDR2 FQGNSA. The CDR3 runs to 16 residues. The CDR3, as DNA: TGTGCCAGCAGCTTAGGTACGGGTAGCGGCAATCAGCCCCAGCATTTT. Amino acid sequence: CASSLGTGSGNQPQHF.

This clonotype was found many times. This chain joins TRBV5-1 and TRBJ2-6, with D possibly being TRBD2 (7 bases). Germline CDR1 SGHRS, CDR2 YFSETQ. This CDR3 contains 18 residues. Trimming took 0 bases from V and 0 from J, leaving 13 bases between them. Written as DNA, the CDR3 is TGCGCCAGCAGCTTGGCCGCGGGGGCACTCTCTGGGGCCAACGTCCTGACTTTC. It is translated as CASSLAAGALSGANVLTF.

This clonotype was seen at least ten times. V gene TRBV29-1 combines with J gene TRBJ2-2, with a possible D match to TRBD1 (5 bases). V lost 4 bases and J lost 2, with 8 bases in between. Germline V CDR1 and CDR2: SQVTM, ANQGSEA. The CDR3 sequence is 13 residues long. CDR3 nucleotide sequence: TGCAGCGTTGGACAGCCTAACACCGGGGAGCTGTTTTTT. Its translation is CSVGQPNTGELFF.

The sample holds many counts of this clonotype. The V and J genes are TRBV7-2 and TRBJ2-5; the match to TRBD1 covers 10 bases. Germline assignment: CDR1 SGHTA and CDR2 FQGNSA. The CDR3 is 14 amino acids. With V trimmed by 5 bases and J by 4 bases, 4 bases remained unmatched. CDR3 amino acids: CASSTRQGAETQYF. The CDR3 bases are TGTGCCAGCAGCACCCGACAGGGGGCAGAGACCCAGTACTTC.

About this clonotype: Being one base from a much bigger clone, this may be a read error. The V call is TRBV6-6, the J call TRBJ2-3; 7 nucleotides agree with TRBD1. Germline CDR1 and CDR2: MNHNY and SVGAGI (reference sequence). This CDR3 spans 16 amino acids. The CDR3 coding sequence is TGTGCCAGCACTTACGGGCGAAGGGGGCTCCCAGATACGCAGTATTTT. It encodes CASTYGRRGLPDTQYF.

This clonotype was picked up many times. The rearrangement uses TRBV20-1 and TRBJ2-1, with 9 positions matching TRBD2. The CDR3 runs to 14 residues. J lost 8 bases, V lost 3 bases, and 8 bases had no gene match. The germline V gene encodes CDR1 DFQATT and CDR2 SNEGSKA (reference sequence). CDR3 sequence: CSASAAGGPDEQFF. The CDR3 nucleotides read TGCAGTGCTAGTGCGGCGGGGGGGCCTGATGAGCAGTTCTTC.

This clonotype was observed at least ten times. The chain links TRBV6-5 to TRBJ2-4; 15 bases line up with TRBD2. The CDR3 extends over 17 amino acids. The V and J ends lost 5 bases and 7 bases, in that order; junction bases with no gene match: 9. Germline CDR1 and CDR2: MNHEY and SVGAGI. The CDR3 DNA reads as TGTGCCAGCAGTCCCACGGGACTAGCGGGGGGATTGAACATTCAGTACTTC. As protein: CASSPTGLAGGLNIQYF.

About this clonotype: The junction differs from germline at one of its ends, possibly a read error. V gene TRBV12-3 or TRBV12-4 combines with J gene TRBJ2-3, with 10 positions matching TRBD2. CDR3 length equals 15 residues. Here the CDR3 reads CASSLAGGSIDTQYF. The CDR3 DNA sequence: TGTGCCAGCAGCTTAGCGGGGGGAAGCATAGATACGCAGTATTTT.

Of note for this clonotype: This may come from a read error, since a much larger clone is one base off. The rearrangement uses TRBV7-9 and TRBJ2-3; D is uncertain. This CDR3 region has 15 residues. Trimming shortened V by 5 bases and J by 1 base, and 13 bases separated the two germline ends. Germline CDR1 is SEHNR and CDR2 is FQNEAQ (reference sequence). CDR3 loop: CASSLYHSCTDTQYF. The CDR3 DNA follows: TGTGCCAGCAGCCTATACCACTCATGCACAGATACGCAGTATTTT.

This clonotype was observed a few times. The chain uses TRBV7-2 and TRBJ2-3, with a weak D call TRBD1 (5 bases). The ends were cut back, 1 base at V and 1 base at J, with 12 bases in the middle. This CDR3 region has 16 residues. Germline V CDR1 and CDR2: SGHTA, FQGNSA. The CDR3 loop is CASSLVAQGRTDTQYF. The CDR3 nucleotides read TGTGCCAGCAGCTTAGTAGCCCAGGGCCGCACAGATACGCAGTATTTT.

This clonotype was counted at least ten times. The rearrangement uses TRBV9 and TRBJ2-1; D remains ambiguous. Looked up from germline, CDR1 is SGDLS and CDR2 is YYNGEE. The V end lost 0 bases, the J end lost 2 bases, and 6 bases lay between the germline ends. The CDR3 has 14 residues. CDR3 DNA sequence: TGTGCCAGCAGCGTAGGTGATACCTACAATGAGCAGTTCTTC. Translated, it gives CASSVGDTYNEQFF.

This clonotype was observed many times. The V call is TRBV9, the J call TRBJ2-4; the D call may be TRBD1 or TRBD2 (5 bases each). V dropped 3 bases and J dropped 0 bases, with 13 bases sitting between them. CDR3 length: 16 amino acids. CDR1 and CDR2 (germline): SGDLS, YYNGEE. The CDR3 loop reads CASSGGSGRAKNIQYF. DNA of the CDR3: TGTGCCAGCAGCGGAGGATCGGGGCGAGCCAAAAACATTCAGTACTTC.

The sample holds many counts of this clonotype. J is TRBJ2-3 and V is TRBV6-5; 12 bases fit TRBD1. V lost 8 bases, J lost 4 bases, and 13 bases stayed unmatched. CDR1 is MNHEY and CDR2 is SVGAGI in the germline V gene. The CDR3 sequence is 17 residues long. CDR3 in amino acids: CASAALAGTGGADTQYF. For the CDR3, the DNA is TGTGCCAGCGCCGCCCTCGCCGGGACAGGGGGCGCAGATACGCAGTATTTT.

V usage is TRBV19 and J usage is TRBJ1-5, with unresolved D. From germline, CDR1 is LNHDA and CDR2 SQIVND (reference sequence). The CDR3 runs 16 residues. V lost 7 bases to trimming and J lost 1 base, with 17 bases between them. The CDR3 is CASMGHPIGSNQPQHF. The CDR3 nucleotides are TGTGCCAGTATGGGCCACCCCATCGGGAGCAATCAGCCCCAGCATTTT. The full variable domain, in which reference TRBV19 and TRBJ1-5 provide the parts outside the CDR3, is DGGITQSPKYLFRKEGQNVTLSCEQNLNHDAMYWYRQDPGQGLRLIYYSQIVNDFQKGDIAEGYSVSREKKESFPLTVTSAQKNPTAFYLCASMGHPIGSNQPQHFGDGTRLSIL.

This clonotype was seen a handful of times. The chain carries TRBV18 and TRBJ1-5, with a weak D call TRBD1 (5 bases). Trimming cost V 3 bases and J 2 bases, with 14 bases left between them. Germline V CDR1 and CDR2: KGHSH, LQKENI. The CDR3 covers 16 residues. The CDR3 spells CASSPVGHIGNQPQHF. Here the CDR3 DNA reads TGTGCCAGCTCACCTGTGGGGCATATTGGCAATCAGCCCCAGCATTTT.

The chain has TRBV6-2 or TRBV6-3 and TRBJ2-7; 10 bases fit TRBD1. The CDR3 sequence is 17 residues long. With 2 bases clipped from V and 1 base from J, the junction kept 8 bases outside the gene matches. Per germline, CDR1 MNHEY and CDR2 SVGEGT. CDR3 region: CASSYPRTGGSSYEQYF. Here the CDR3 DNA reads TGTGCCAGCAGTTACCCCCGGACAGGGGGTAGTTCCTACGAGCAGTACTTC.

This clonotype was seen a few times. The chain couples TRBV5-1 to TRBJ1-2; the match to TRBD1 covers 10 bases. V gave up 0 bases and J gave up 7 bases; unmatched junction bases: 9. This CDR3 spans 16 amino acids. CDR1 and CDR2 (germline): SGHRS, YFSETQ. The CDR3 nucleotides are TGCGCCAGCAGCTTGGCCAGCGGGACAGGGGCGATTGGCTACACCTTC. Translating gives CASSLASGTGAIGYTF.

The table lists this clonotype with many counts. The chain uses TRBV7-9 and TRBJ2-7; D may correspond to TRBD1 or TRBD2 (5 bases each). Germline lookup yields CDR1 SEHNR and CDR2 FQNEAQ (reference sequence). The V end was cut by 1 base, the J end by 6 bases, with 13 bases between. The CDR3 has 14 residues. This chain's CDR3 is CASSLEGTLSEQYF. CDR3 nucleotide sequence: TGTGCCAGCAGCTTAGAAGGGACCCTCTCCGAGCAGTACTTC.

Ten or more counts support this clonotype. One end of the junction varies from germline; a read error may be responsible. The chain couples TRBV6-5 to TRBJ2-3, with D unresolved. The CDR3 is 13 residues long. Germline V gene data show CDR1 as MNHEY and CDR2 as SVGAGI. For the CDR3, the DNA is TGTGCCAGCACCCCTCCGGGCACCGATACGCAGTATTTT. Residues: CASTPPGTDTQYF.

This clonotype was seen repeatedly, ten times or more. V gene TRBV29-1 combines with J gene TRBJ2-3, with 11 bases lining up with TRBD2. Germline-derived CDR1 and CDR2 are SQVTM and ANQGSEA. The J segment lost 5 bases and the V segment lost 7 bases, leaving 5 bases of the junction unmatched. CDR3 size: 13 residues. In DNA, the CDR3 is TGCAGCGGTAGCGGGGGGGCCGGAGATACGCAGTATTTT. Translation: CSGSGGAGDTQYF.

This clonotype has a count of ten or more. The chain links TRBV5-6 to TRBJ2-6; the D gene is possibly TRBD1 (6 bases). V lost 5 bases, J lost 0 bases, and 24 bases lay in between. The CDR3 loop spans 20 amino acids. The germline CDR1 and CDR2 sequences are SGHDT and YYEEEE. The CDR3 nucleotides read TGTGCCAGCAGTCCGGCTCGGCACAGGGCCCTCAGCTCTGGGGCCAACGTCCTGACTTTC. Protein: CASSPARHRALSSGANVLTF.